A single sample gave rise to the 11 T cell receptor beta chains below, sequenced in a study of OX40 agonist ivuxolimab in advanced cancers. Assay: immunoSEQ multiplex PCR; the TCRdb copy retains only in-frame clones and omits some. The sample records over 25,000 clones, 85% being singletons. The sample in question was CD4+ or CD8+ T cells sorted from blood, obtained in a trial of the OX40 agonist ivuxolimab. These receptors were taken from an adult with an advanced solid tumor such as melanoma, head and neck, liver or kidney cancer.

The rearrangement uses TRBV5-1 and TRBJ1-2, with 9 positions matching TRBD1. The germline gives CDR1 SGHRS, CDR2 YFSETQ. V lost 3 bases to trimming and J lost 4 bases; unmatched junction nucleotides: 7. The CDR3 consists of 15 residues. The CDR3 nucleotides read TGCGCCAGCAGCTGGACAGGGGACTTACTCTATGGCTACACCTTC. Its translation is CASSWTGDLLYGYTF.

V is TRBV13 and J is TRBJ1-5; 10 positions match TRBD1. CDR1 is PRHDT, CDR2 FYEKMQ, per germline (reference sequence). CDR3 size: 15 residues. With 2 bases clipped from V and 6 bases from J, the junction kept 4 bases outside the gene matches. The CDR3 loop is CASSLRDRGVQPQHF. CDR3 coding DNA: TGTGCCAGCAGCTTAAGGGACAGGGGAGTTCAGCCCCAGCATTTT.

By frequency in the sample, this clone is medium-sized. The chain employs TRBV7-9 and TRBJ2-7, with TRBD2 matching 8 bases. Germline V gene sequence: CDR1 SEHNR, CDR2 FQNEAQ (reference sequence). This CDR3 spans 12 amino acids. J was trimmed by 9 bases and V by 3 bases; bases with no gene match: 4. The CDR3 sequence is CASSFAGGGQYF. The CDR3 DNA reads TGTGCCAGCAGCTTTGCGGGGGGAGGGCAGTACTTC. Looking up the rest from reference TRBV7-9 and TRBJ2-7 gives the full variable domain: DTGVSQNPRHKITKRGQNVTFRCDPISEHNRLYWYRQTLGQGPEFLTYFQNEAQLEKSRLLSDRFSAERPKGSFSTLEIQRTEQGDSAMYLCASSFAGGGQYFGPGTRLTVT.

The V and J genes are TRBV13 and TRBJ1-6, with D perhaps TRBD1 (5 bases). The CDR3 is 15 residues long. The V and J ends lost 4 bases and 8 bases respectively, with 15 bases between them. Germline-derived CDR1 and CDR2 are PRHDT and FYEKMQ (reference sequence). The CDR3 is CASSSSMGGDSPLHF. DNA for the CDR3: TGTGCCAGCAGCTCCTCGATGGGGGGGGATTCACCCCTCCACTTT.

This chain links TRBV6-1 with TRBJ2-1; D is possibly TRBD2 (6 bases). Germline assignment: CDR1 MNHNS and CDR2 SASEGT. The CDR3 has 14 amino acids. Trimming pared 6 bases from V and 6 bases from J, leaving 15 bases between. CDR3 DNA: TGTGCCAGCAGGGGGACGGGACTGGGCAATGAGCAGTTCTTC. It is translated as CASRGTGLGNEQFF.

As for this clone: Other DNA sequences of this sample code for an identical CDR3. The chain employs TRBV11-2 and TRBJ2-7; no definite D call. Germline V lookup: CDR1 SGHAT, CDR2 FQNNGV. This CDR3 is 12 amino acids long. Between the trimmed V and J ends, which lost 1 base and 2 bases, there was a span of 3 bases. CDR3 residues: CASSLATYEQYF. CDR3 DNA sequence: TGTGCCAGCAGCTTAGCCACCTACGAGCAGTACTTC.

This clone is a singleton in its sample. The chain combines TRBV9 with TRBJ1-1, with 11 bases that match TRBD1. Germline V gives CDR1 SGDLS, CDR2 YYNGEE. The CDR3 is 17 amino acids. V lost 1 base and J lost 4; bases outside the gene matches: 9. The CDR3, as DNA: TGTGCCAGCAGCGTATCCGGGACAGGGGGGGTAGTCACTGAAGCTTTCTTT. Its protein is CASSVSGTGGVVTEAFF.

The genes are TRBV2 and TRBJ1-5; no clear D. CDR1 and CDR2 from the germline V gene are SNHLY and FYNNEI. The V and J ends lost 7 bases and 4 bases respectively, with 11 bases between them. The CDR3 sequence is 13 residues long. CDR3 region: CASIGALNQPQHF. CDR3 nucleotide sequence: TGTGCCAGCATAGGAGCCCTAAATCAGCCCCAGCATTTT.

The chain uses TRBV5-5 and TRBJ1-1; D is unclear. There are 13 residues in the CDR3. V was cut by 4 bases and J by 4 bases, with 11 bases left in between. Per the germline V gene, CDR1 is SGHKS and CDR2 is YYEKEE (reference sequence). The CDR3 DNA reads as TGTGCCAGCAGCCGCGGAGGTATCACTGAAGCTTTCTTT. It encodes CASSRGGITEAFF.

The CDR3, as DNA: TGTGCCAGCAGCGGGTCTAGCGGGGGGCTCAATGAGCAGTTCTTC. The encoded protein is CASSGSSGGLNEQFF. The V gene is TRBV9, the J gene TRBJ2-1; 11 bases align to TRBD2. CDR3 length equals 15 residues. Unmatched junction bases numbered 5, after V lost 3 bases and J lost 6 bases. CDR1 SGDLS and CDR2 YYNGEE come from the germline V gene.

CDR3 nucleotide sequence: TGTGCCAGCTCACCGCGGGGGGCCCAAGAGACCCAGTACTTC. This translates into CASSPRGAQETQYF. The chain links TRBV18 to TRBJ2-5; 8 bases map to TRBD2. The CDR3 is 14 residues long. Trimming cost V 3 bases and J 1 base; bases outside gene matches: 1. The germline V gene has CDR1 KGHSH and CDR2 LQKENI.